Reported below is one T cell receptor beta chain. Antigen unknown. The data derive from a study of identical twins. Notes on the study in general: Insertions ran lower in abundant cord blood beta clonotypes, though not in memory repertoires.

CDR3 length: 12 amino acids. The germline gives CDR1 SNHLY, CDR2 FYNNEI. With 11 bases removed from V and 0 bases from J, the gap between germline ends came to 8 bases. TCRdb re-analysed the 5' RACE reads in MiXCR, keeping a single row per CDR3 protein. The repertoire consists of 500,000 to 600,000 distinct CDR3 sequences, with 22% occurring once and the leading ten covering around 1%. These same data were also listed under a study on T cells expressing NK-cell markers. Per that study: It was from sorted CD3+CD56+NKG2C+, CD3+CD56+NKG2C- and CD3+CD56-NKG2C+ T cells that TCR beta repertoires came.

The rearrangement links TRBV2 to TRBJ2-4; no clear D gene. The clonotype originates from a woman between 18 and 29 years old in good health. Sequencing was carried out using CD4+ T cells sorted from blood. The CDR3 DNA reads as TGTGCCGGAAGTTTAGCCAAAAACATTCAGTACTTC. It encodes CAGSLAKNIQYF.